Sequencing of this TCR beta chain was carried out in a study of blood T cell repertoires in COVID-19. Background on the study: Some COVID-19 samples were acute and others convalescent; all came from the United States, Italy and Spain.

The data were produced by immunoSEQ multiplex PCR, yet TCRdb's version contains in-frame clones alone and is incomplete. The sample lists 80,000 or so clones; about nine tenths were seen once. The CDR3 has 22 residues. The sequencing sample was made of peripheral blood. This rearrangement joins TRBV12-2 to TRBJ2-6; the D call TRBD2 from the table was never checked on the DNA. TRBV12-2 is a listed pseudogene. The receptor was derived from a human donor in a cohort sampled during active COVID-19. The CDR3 loop reads CASRFPDGGREGLLGGANVLTF. The CDR3 DNA is TGTGCAAGTCGCTTTCCGGATGGTGGGCGGGAGGGCCTCCTGGGTGGGGCCAACGTCCTGACTTTC.